The present entry profiles one T cell receptor (beta chain) with its context. The target antigen is unknown. This record comes from a study of T cell repertoires in cytomegalovirus infection. About the research overall: Well-studied HLA-B-restricted CMV epitopes were used in the study alongside recently identified HLA-C-restricted ones. Signatures in public TCR beta sequences pointed to both CMV infection and matching HLA type.

TCRdb re-analysed the reads in MiXCR, keeping a single row per CDR3 protein. The table records about 160,000 distinct CDR3 sequences, about 22% of them present only once. General study findings and limits: The ex vivo response was dominated by HLA-C-restricted CMV-specific TCR beta clonotypes. Cumulated frequencies of public TCR beta families served to identify carriers of CMV plus the relevant HLA.

Germline V gene data show CDR1 as LGHNA and CDR2 as YSLEER. V lost 1 base, J lost 4 bases, and 16 bases lay in between. This CDR3 region has 16 residues. The receptor was derived from a human donor in good health (CMV status not recorded). Some clones in this sample may be carry-over from other donors' samples. The sequenced sample was CD8+ T cells from cultured PBMCs, obtained from culture after CMV antigen stimulation. V usage is TRBV4-3 and J usage is TRBJ1-2; possibly TRBD1 for D (6 bases). CDR3 sequence (DNA): TGCGCCAGCAGCCAAGGGATGGGGGGGGCCGGCTATGGCTACACCTTC. This sequence encodes CASSQGMGGAGYGYTF.